This T cell receptor (beta chain) was captured in a study of T cells in Graves' hyperthyroidism and ophthalmopathy. TCR beta CDR3 sequences were amplified from RNA transcripts. Researchers ran a first-round RT-PCR on the TCR CDR3 using the HTBI primer set. TCRdb itself ran the multiplex PCR reads through MiXCR, one entry per CDR3 protein. This sample carries under 300,000 distinct CDR3 sequences, 25% to 30% of them seen once, and the ten largest clones take about 30%. Hyperthyroidism patients were newly diagnosed, had disease duration under 2 months, and were aged 18 to 65 years. Progressors' blood was drawn at hyperthyroidism diagnosis, before ophthalmopathy symptoms. This sample holds PBMCs from approximately 9 ml fresh peripheral blood. This clonotype was counted ten times or more. Antigen: not known. General observations from the study: The model forecast ophthalmopathy, anticipating it by a median around 6.4 months before onset.

This CDR3 comprises 15 residues. Trimming took 5 bases from V and 2 from J; bases not matched to a gene: 9. Germline CDR1 is MNHNS and CDR2 is SASEGT. Sequenced input: blood. The chain recombines TRBV6-1 with TRBJ2-7, with TRBD2 matching over 7 bases. This receptor was taken from a man in his forties with Graves' hyperthyroidism that later progressed to Graves' ophthalmopathy. The DNA for the CDR3 is TGTGCCAGCAGTCCGAGAGGGGAGGGTACCTACGAGCAGTACTTC. This codes for CASSPRGEGTYEQYF.